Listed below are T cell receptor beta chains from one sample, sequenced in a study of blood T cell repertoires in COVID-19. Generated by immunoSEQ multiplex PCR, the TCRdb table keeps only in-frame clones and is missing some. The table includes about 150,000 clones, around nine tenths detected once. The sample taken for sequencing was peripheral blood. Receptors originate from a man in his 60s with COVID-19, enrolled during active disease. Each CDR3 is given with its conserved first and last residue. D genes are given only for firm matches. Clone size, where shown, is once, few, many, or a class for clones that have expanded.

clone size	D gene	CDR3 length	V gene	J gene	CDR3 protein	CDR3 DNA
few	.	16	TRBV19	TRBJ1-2	CASSISIKEANYGYTF	TGTGCCAGTAGTATCTCCATCAAGGAGGCTAACTATGGCTACACCTTC
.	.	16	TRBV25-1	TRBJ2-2	CASSALGGPNTGELFF	TGTGCCAGCAGTGCCCTCGGGGGGCCGAACACCGGGGAGCTGTTTTTT
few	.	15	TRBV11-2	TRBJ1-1	CASSLGRHSNTEAFF	TGTGCCAGCAGCTTAGGAAGACACTCGAACACTGAAGCTTTCTTT
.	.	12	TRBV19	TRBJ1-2	CASSILGYGYTF	TGTGCCAGTAGTATCCTAGGCTATGGCTACACCTTC
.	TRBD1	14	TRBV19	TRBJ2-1	CASSIDRGRGEQFF	TGTGCCAGTAGTATTGACAGGGGGCGAGGTGAGCAGTTCTTC
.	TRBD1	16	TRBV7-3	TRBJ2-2	CASSPNQQGGTGELFF	TGTGCCAGCAGCCCTAACCAACAGGGGGGAACCGGGGAGCTGTTTTTT
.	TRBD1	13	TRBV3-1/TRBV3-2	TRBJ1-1	CASSRQGNTEAFF	TGTGCCAGCAGCCGACAGGGCAACACTGAAGCTTTCTTT
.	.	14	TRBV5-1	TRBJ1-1	CASSLGSPGTEAFF	TGCGCCAGCAGCTTGGGATCTCCAGGCACTGAAGCTTTCTTT
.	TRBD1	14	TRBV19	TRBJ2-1	CASSPNRGWNEQFF	TGTGCCAGTAGTCCGAACAGGGGGTGGAATGAGCAGTTCTTC
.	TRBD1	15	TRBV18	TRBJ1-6	CASSPGDRVGSPLHF	TGTGCCAGCTCACCGGGGGACAGGGTCGGTTCACCCCTCCACTTT
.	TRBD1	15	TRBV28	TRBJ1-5	CASSSDRAYNQPQHF	TGTGCCAGCAGTTCCGACAGGGCTTACAATCAGCCCCAGCATTTT
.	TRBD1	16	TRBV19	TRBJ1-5	CASSKGRVTGSQPQHF	TGTGCCAGTAGTAAGGGCCGGGTGACAGGGAGTCAGCCCCAGCATTTT
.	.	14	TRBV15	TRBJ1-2	CATSRDRLNYGYTF	TGTGCCACCAGCAGAGACAGGCTTAACTATGGCTACACCTTC
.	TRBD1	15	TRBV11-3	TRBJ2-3	CASSFDRGLTDTQYF	TGTGCCAGCAGCTTCGACAGGGGTCTGACAGATACGCAGTATTTT
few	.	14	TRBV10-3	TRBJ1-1	CAISEGGGNTEAFF	TGTGCCATCAGTGAGGGGGGAGGGAACACTGAAGCTTTCTTT
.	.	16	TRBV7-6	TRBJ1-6	CASSLGSGPGNSPLHF	TGTGCCAGCAGCTTAGGATCAGGGCCAGGGAATTCACCCCTCCACTTT
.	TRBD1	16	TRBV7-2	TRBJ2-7	CASSLKLGTGSYEQYF	TGTGCCAGCAGCTTAAAGCTTGGGACAGGGTCTTACGAGCAGTACTTC
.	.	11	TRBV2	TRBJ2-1	CASSGEAEQFF	TGTGCCAGCAGTGGGGAGGCTGAGCAGTTCTTC
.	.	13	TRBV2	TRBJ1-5	CASIGHLNQPQHF	TGTGCCAGCATTGGACATTTAAATCAGCCCCAGCATTTT
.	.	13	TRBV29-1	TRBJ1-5	CSVGQNSNQPQHF	TGCAGCGTTGGTCAGAACAGCAATCAGCCCCAGCATTTT
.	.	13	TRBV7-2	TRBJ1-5	CASSLDSSGAQHF	TGTGCCAGCAGCTTAGATTCTTCGGGGGCCCAGCATTTT
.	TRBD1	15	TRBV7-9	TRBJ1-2	CASSLGEGANYGYTF	TGTGCCAGCAGCTTAGGTGAGGGGGCGAACTATGGCTACACCTTC
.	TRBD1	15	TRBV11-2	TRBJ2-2	CASSWGDRQAGELFF	TGTGCCAGCAGCTGGGGGGACAGGCAGGCCGGGGAGCTGTTTTTT
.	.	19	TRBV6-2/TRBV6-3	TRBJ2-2	CASSQPHRGGPTNTGELFF	TGTGCCAGCAGTCAACCCCACAGGGGGGGGCCCACGAACACCGGGGAGCTGTTTTTT
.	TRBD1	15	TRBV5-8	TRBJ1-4	CASSSHRGLDEKLFF	TGTGCCAGCAGCAGCCACAGGGGGCTTGATGAAAAACTGTTTTTT
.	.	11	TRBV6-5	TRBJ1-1	CASSYLTEAFF	TGTGCCAGCAGTTACCTAACTGAAGCTTTCTTT
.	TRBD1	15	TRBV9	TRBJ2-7	CASSKGQGSSYEQYF	TGTGCCAGCAGCAAGGGACAGGGGAGCTCCTACGAGCAGTACTTC
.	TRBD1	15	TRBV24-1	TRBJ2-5	CATSDWGQGIETQYF	TGTGCCACCAGTGATTGGGGACAGGGCATAGAGACCCAGTACTTC
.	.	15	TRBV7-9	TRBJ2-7	CASSSRAGVYYEQYF	TGTGCCAGCAGCTCGCGGGCAGGAGTATACTACGAGCAGTACTTC
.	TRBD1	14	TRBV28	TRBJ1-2	CASSLTGVNYGYTF	TGTGCCAGCAGTTTGACAGGGGTTAACTATGGCTACACCTTC
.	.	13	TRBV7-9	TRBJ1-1	CASSTGQNTEAFF	TGTGCCAGCAGCACCGGACAGAACACTGAAGCTTTCTTT
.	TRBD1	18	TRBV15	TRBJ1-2	CATSRSRDRGSNWGGYTF	TGTGCCACCAGCAGATCCAGGGACAGGGGGAGCAATTGGGGTGGCTACACCTTC
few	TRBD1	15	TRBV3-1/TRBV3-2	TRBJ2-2	CASRKTGPNTGELFF	TGTGCCAGCAGAAAGACAGGGCCGAACACCGGGGAGCTGTTTTTT
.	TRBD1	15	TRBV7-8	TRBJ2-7	CASSTRPGTVHEQYF	TGTGCCAGCAGCACTAGGCCCGGGACAGTTCACGAGCAGTACTTC
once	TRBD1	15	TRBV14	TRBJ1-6	CASRSMGDRFSPLHF	TGTGCCAGCAGAAGTATGGGGGACAGATTTTCACCCCTCCACTTT
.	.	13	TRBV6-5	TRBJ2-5	CASRQAGIETQYF	TGTGCCAGCAGGCAAGCGGGTATCGAGACCCAGTACTTC
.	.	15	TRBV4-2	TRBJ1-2	CASSQDQSSNYGYTF	TGTGCCAGCAGCCAAGACCAGTCGTCTAACTATGGCTACACCTTC
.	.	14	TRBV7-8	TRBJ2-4	CASSLVGHKNIQYF	TGTGCCAGCAGCTTAGTGGGACATAAAAACATTCAGTACTTC
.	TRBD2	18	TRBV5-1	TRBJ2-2	CASSFSLRLAGDTGELFF	TGCGCCAGCAGCTTTTCCCTGCGGCTAGCGGGTGACACCGGGGAGCTGTTTTTT
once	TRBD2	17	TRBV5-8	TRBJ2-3	CASRRGRFSGVTDTQYF	TGTGCCAGCAGACGCGGGAGGTTTTCAGGGGTCACAGATACGCAGTATTTT
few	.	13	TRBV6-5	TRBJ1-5	CASTWGVEKPQHF	TGTGCCAGCACATGGGGGGTCGAGAAGCCCCAGCATTTT
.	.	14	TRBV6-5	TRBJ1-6	CASSSAGSNSPLHF	TGTGCCAGCAGCAGTGCAGGGTCGAATTCACCCCTCCACTTT
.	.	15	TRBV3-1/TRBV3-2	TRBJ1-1	CASSQAAGLNTEAFF	TGTGCCAGCAGCCAAGCCGCAGGCCTGAACACTGAAGCTTTCTTT
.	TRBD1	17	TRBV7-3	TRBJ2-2	CASSRMTGGINTGELFF	TGTGCCAGCAGCCGCATGACAGGGGGCATCAACACCGGGGAGCTGTTTTTT
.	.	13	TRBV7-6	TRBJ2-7	CASSPGQTYEQYF	TGTGCCAGCAGCCCAGGACAGACATACGAGCAGTACTTC
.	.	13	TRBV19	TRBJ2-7	CASSKDRDFEQYF	TGTGCCAGTAGTAAAGACAGAGACTTCGAGCAGTACTTC
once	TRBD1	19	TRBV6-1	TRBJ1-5	CASSAFPGTGARGNQPQHF	TGTGCCAGCAGTGCATTCCCCGGGACAGGGGCGCGGGGCAATCAGCCCCAGCATTTT
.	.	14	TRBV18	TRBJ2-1	CASSLAGVNNEQFF	TGTGCCAGCTCACTCGCCGGGGTCAACAATGAGCAGTTCTTC
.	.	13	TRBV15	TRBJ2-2	CATSRAFSGELFF	TGTGCCACCAGCAGAGCCTTTTCCGGGGAGCTGTTTTTT
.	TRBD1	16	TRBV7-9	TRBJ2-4	CASSFETGQAQNIQYF	TGTGCCAGCAGCTTCGAGACCGGACAGGCCCAAAACATTCAGTACTTC
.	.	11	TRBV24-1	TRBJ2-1	CATSTTREQFF	TGTGCCACCAGTACAACACGAGAGCAGTTCTTC
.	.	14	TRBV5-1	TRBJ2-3	CASSLASESDTQYF	TGCGCCAGCAGCCTGGCTAGCGAGTCAGATACGCAGTATTTT
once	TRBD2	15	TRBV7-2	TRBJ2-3	CASSLGLAGSIPQYF	TGTGCCAGCAGCTTAGGACTAGCGGGTAGTATTCCGCAGTATTTT
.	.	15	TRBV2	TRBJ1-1	CASRAWGEGNTEAFF	TGTGCCAGCAGGGCCTGGGGGGAGGGGAACACTGAAGCTTTCTTT
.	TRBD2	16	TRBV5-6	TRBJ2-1	CASSLLAGTTYNEQFF	TGTGCCAGCAGCTTGCTAGCGGGCACTACTTACAATGAGCAGTTCTTC